This T cell receptor beta chain appears in the sequencing data of a study of blood T cell repertoires in COVID-19. Across the whole study: From the United States, Italy and Spain came samples of acute and convalescent COVID-19.

The CDR3 has 11 amino acids. V shed 6 bases and J shed 7 bases, with 12 bases lying between them. Germline V gene data show CDR1 as SQVTM and CDR2 as ANQGSEA. The method was immunoSEQ multiplex PCR; TCRdb's version includes in-frame clones alone and lacks a portion of them. Among more than 300,000 clones, under 95% were seen once, and the ten largest hold less than 3.5%. The source of this sequence is a woman aged 18-29 years who had recovered from COVID-19. Sample: peripheral blood. This chain connects TRBV29-1 to TRBJ2-5, with D perhaps matching TRBD1 (6 bases). CDR3 DNA sequence: TGCAGCGTCCGTTCGACAGGGACCCAGTACTTC. It yields the protein CSVRSTGTQYF.